These 4 T cell receptor beta chains came from one sample sequenced in a study of beta chain features in type 1 diabetes. Sequenced material consisted of expressed TCRB transcripts (all of the isolated RNA was reverse transcribed). Sequenced by immunoSEQ multiplex PCR; TCRdb stores in-frame clones only, minus some. Of hundreds of thousands of clones in the sample, roughly a sixth were seen once. Source material: naive CD4+ T cells from blood. The receptors stem from a young man in good health.

V and J are TRBV10-3 and TRBJ1-1; D remains unclear. The germline V gene has CDR1 ENHRY and CDR2 SYGVKD. The CDR3 contains 14 residues. V lost 4 bases and J lost 3, with 12 bases in between. CDR3 sequence (DNA): TGTGCCATCAGTGTCGGGCAGACATACACTGAAGCTTTCTTT. Its protein product is CAISVGQTYTEAFF.

The chain links TRBV9 to TRBJ2-5, with D perhaps matching TRBD2 (5 bases). Trimming removed 3 bases at V and 5 bases at J, with 11 bases between. In germline, CDR1 is SGDLS, CDR2 YYNGEE. The CDR3 is made up of 13 amino acids. In DNA form, the CDR3 reads TGTGCCAGCAGCGCGGGCCCGGGGGAGACCCAGTACTTC. Translating gives CASSAGPGETQYF.

The chain is built from TRBV28 and TRBJ2-3; D not resolved. Looked up from germline, CDR1 is MDHEN and CDR2 is SYDVKM. The CDR3 is 13 amino acids. V dropped 5 bases and J dropped 11 bases, with 17 bases sitting between them. CDR3 sequence (DNA): TGTGCCAGCAGTCGCATAGACTGGTCCGGGCAGTATTTT. It yields the protein CASSRIDWSGQYF. The complete variable domain, with remaining parts taken from reference TRBV28 and TRBJ2-3, reads DVKVTQSSRYLVKRTGEKVFLECVQDMDHENMFWYRQDPGLGLRLIYFSYDVKMKEKGDIPEGYSVSREKKERFSLILESASTNQTSMYLCASSRIDWSGQYFGPGTRLTVL.

The chain uses TRBV9 and TRBJ2-7; D is unresolved. Deletions cut 0 bases from V and 0 bases from J, with 10 bases between. The CDR3 is made up of 15 amino acids. Germline assignment: CDR1 SGDLS and CDR2 YYNGEE. The CDR3 loop is CASSVAEKSSYEQYF. The CDR3 bases are TGTGCCAGCAGCGTAGCAGAGAAGAGCTCCTACGAGCAGTACTTC.